This TCR beta chain emerged from a study of shared clonotypes between healthy human individuals. Study summary: Sampling drew on donors who were two women and three men aged 18 to 49. Study findings and constraints: Several donors showed sharing of about 4.7% of naive CD4 clonotypes.

Deletions cut 5 bases from V and 2 bases from J, with 13 bases between. The CDR3 contains 14 residues. Germline V gene data show CDR1 as SGHVS and CDR2 as FQNEAQ. In the sorted-subset replicate PCRs, around 0.2 ug DNA, some 30,000 T cell genomes, was used. Profiling relied on immunoSEQ multiplex PCR, and the TCRdb table lists in-frame clones only, not all of them. The sample lists 1 million to 1.2 million clones, approximately 80% occurring once. Turning to this clone: What it binds is not known.

The rearrangement joins TRBV7-8 to TRBJ2-7, with D maybe TRBD1 (5 bases). This clonotype was sampled from a man between 18 and 29 years old in good health. Some clones in this sample may be carry-over from other donors' samples. The sample consisted of memory CD4+ T cells from PBMCs. Subset: CD45RA-negative fraction. The CDR3 reads CASSPDIAAYEQYF. In DNA form, the CDR3 reads TGTGCCAGCAGCCCGGACATCGCAGCCTACGAGCAGTACTTC.